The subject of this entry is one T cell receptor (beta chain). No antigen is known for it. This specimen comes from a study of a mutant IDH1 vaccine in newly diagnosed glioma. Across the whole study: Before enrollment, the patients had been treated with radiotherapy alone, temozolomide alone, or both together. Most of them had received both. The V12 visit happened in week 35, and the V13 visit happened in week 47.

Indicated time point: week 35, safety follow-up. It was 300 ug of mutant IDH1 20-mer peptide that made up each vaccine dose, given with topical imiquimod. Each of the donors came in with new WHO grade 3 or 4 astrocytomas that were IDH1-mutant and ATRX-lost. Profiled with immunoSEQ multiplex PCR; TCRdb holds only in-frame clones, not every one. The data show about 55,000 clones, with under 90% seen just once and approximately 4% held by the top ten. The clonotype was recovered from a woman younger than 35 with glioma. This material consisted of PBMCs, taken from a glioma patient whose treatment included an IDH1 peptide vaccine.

The CDR3 loop reads CSVERGVSGALGTEAFF. In DNA form, the CDR3 reads TGCAGCGTTGAACGGGGGGTGAGTGGGGCACTTGGGACTGAAGCTTTCTTT. The chain is built from TRBV29-1 and TRBJ1-1, with D possibly being TRBD1 (5 bases). Germline V gene lookup returns CDR1 SQVTM and CDR2 ANQGSEA. Trimming took off 2 bases at V and 5 bases at J, with 24 bases between the two ends. This CDR3 spans 17 amino acids.